These 29 T cell receptor beta chains originate from one sample sequenced in a study of Graves' ophthalmopathy and Graves' hyperthyroidism. CDR3 regions of TCR beta were amplified from RNA transcripts. The authors performed first-round RT-PCR with HTBI primers and then a second-round multiplex PCR. TCRdb passed the multiplex PCR reads through MiXCR, listing each CDR3 protein once. The sample holds just over 600,000 distinct CDR3 sequences; 22% are singletons and the top ten take more than 5.5%. The specimen sequenced was peripheral blood. Receptor source: a woman between 18 and 29 years old with stable Graves' hyperthyroidism. Some clones in this sample may be carry-over from other donors' samples.

This clonotype was seen repeatedly, ten times or more. The CDR3 here is CASRQGPYEQYF. CDR3 bases: TGTGCCAGTAGACAGGGACCCTACGAGCAGTACTTC. V gene TRBV28 combines with J gene TRBJ2-7; 7 bases agree with TRBD1. The CDR3 spans 12 residues. Per the germline V gene, CDR1 is MDHEN and CDR2 is SYDVKM. V gave up 9 bases and J gave up 2 bases; unmatched junction bases: 4.

Many counts were recorded for this clonotype. The CDR3 DNA is TGTGCCAGCAGTGAACTGCAGGCTCATTGGGATAATTCACCCCTCCACTTT. Translating it yields CASSELQAHWDNSPLHF. This rearrangement joins TRBV6-1 to TRBJ1-6, with D uncertain. The ends were cut back, 2 bases at V and 5 bases at J, with 16 bases in the middle. CDR3 length equals 17 residues. Per the germline V gene, CDR1 is MNHNS and CDR2 is SASEGT.

CDR3 sequence (DNA): TGTGCCAGCCGGGACAGGGGGCTTCGTGGCTACACCTTC. Protein sequence: CASRDRGLRGYTF. The rearrangement joins TRBV2 to TRBJ1-2, with 12 nucleotides matching TRBD1. The CDR3 totals 13 residues. Unmatched junction bases numbered 5, after V lost 8 bases and J lost 7 bases. The germline V gene has CDR1 SNHLY and CDR2 FYNNEI.

This clonotype was seen ten or more times. This rearrangement joins TRBV3-1 to TRBJ1-5; weak D call: TRBD1 (6 bases). This CDR3 spans 14 amino acids. Germline values: CDR1 LGHDT, CDR2 YNNKEL (reference sequence). V was pared by 9 bases and J by 4 bases, with 16 bases between. CDR3 in DNA: TGTGCCAGTGCGACGGGACAAAGTAATCAGCCCCAGCATTTT. Its protein product is CASATGQSNQPQHF.

This clonotype was seen many times. The chain combines TRBV2 with TRBJ1-1, with a possible D match to TRBD1 (6 bases). This CDR3 spans 14 amino acids. The V gene's germline CDR1 is SNHLY and CDR2 FYNNEI. Trimming took off 8 bases at V and 7 bases at J, with 20 bases between the two ends. The CDR3 coding sequence is TGTGCCAGCTGTACAGGGTTTAGCTTATGTGAAGCTTTCTTT. Encoded protein: CASCTGFSLCEAFF.

The J gene is TRBJ2-2, the V gene TRBV11-3, with 9 bases that match TRBD2. The CDR3 is 16 amino acids. V was clipped by 5 bases and J by 2 bases; unmatched bases: 6. CDR1 SGHNT and CDR2 YENEEA come from the germline V gene. The CDR3 DNA is TGTGCCAGCAGCGCCGTAGCGGGGGCCAACACCGGGGAGCTGTTTTTT. This translates into CASSAVAGANTGELFF.

This clonotype was recorded many times. The chain joins TRBV18 to TRBJ1-6; D may be TRBD1 (5 bases). There are 15 residues in the CDR3. Trimming left V 3 bases short and J 8 bases short, with 14 bases between. The germline gives CDR1 KGHSH, CDR2 LQKENI. The CDR3 DNA is TGTGCCAGCTCACCTTGGGGGTTTGGGGATTCACCCCTCCACTTT. It codes for CASSPWGFGDSPLHF.

This clonotype was counted between two and nine times. J is TRBJ2-7 and V is TRBV30; TRBD2 matches at 11 bases. From germline, CDR1 is GTSNPN and CDR2 SVGIG (reference sequence). CDR3 size: 14 residues. Germline trimming cut 1 base from V and 3 bases from J; bases unmatched to any gene: 2. The CDR3 DNA is TGTGCCTGGAGTGAGGGACTAGCGGACTACGAGCAGTACTTC. Translation gives CAWSEGLADYEQYF.

This clonotype was seen only a few times. V is TRBV14 and J is TRBJ2-7; the D call may be TRBD1 or TRBD2 (5 bases each). CDR1 SGHDN and CDR2 FVKESK come from the germline V gene. This CDR3 has 15 residues. V was cut by 1 base and J by 1 base, with 11 bases left in between. This CDR3 reads CASSQAGRGSYEQYF. CDR3 nucleotides: TGTGCCAGCAGCCAAGCAGGGCGCGGGTCCTACGAGCAGTACTTC.

This clonotype was counted many times. The rearrangement uses TRBV15 and TRBJ2-2; 10 bases are shared with TRBD2. V shed 0 bases and J 8 bases; nucleotides not matched to a gene: 9. This CDR3 is built from 17 residues. Germline CDR1 reads LNHNV; CDR2 reads YYDKDF (reference sequence). This CDR3 reads CATSREGKREGLGELFF. CDR3 nucleotide sequence: TGTGCCACCAGCAGAGAAGGGAAGCGGGAGGGCCTAGGGGAGCTGTTTTTT. Together with reference TRBV15 and TRBJ2-2, the CDR3 gives the full variable domain: DAMVIQNPRYQVTQFGKPVTLSCSQTLNHNVMYWYQQKSSQAPKLLFHYYDKDFNNEADTPDNFQSRRPNTSFCFLDIRSPGLGDTAMYLCATSREGKREGLGELFFGEGSRLTVL.

This clonotype was picked up a small number of times. This chain joins TRBV30 and TRBJ2-7; 8 bases match TRBD2. The CDR3 has 14 amino acids. The V segment lost 1 base and the J segment 7 bases; nucleotides outside the gene matches: 9. Germline V lookup: CDR1 GTSNPN, CDR2 SVGIG (reference sequence). The DNA of the CDR3 is TGTGCCTGGAGTGGCCCGGGGGGGGAGGGAGAGCAGTACTTC. Its translation is CAWSGPGGEGEQYF.

This clonotype was seen repeatedly, ten times or more. V is TRBV6-2 or TRBV6-3 and J is TRBJ2-5; D not resolved. Germline CDR1 is MNHEY and CDR2 is SVGEGT. The CDR3 spans 14 residues. V lost 5 bases and J lost 5, with 15 bases in between. CDR3 loop: CASSTPAGGETQYF. CDR3 nucleotide sequence: TGTGCCAGCAGTACCCCTGCTGGTGGGGAGACCCAGTACTTC.

The V call is TRBV19, the J call TRBJ1-5; no clear D gene. Germline-derived CDR1 and CDR2 are LNHDA and SQIVND (reference sequence). V lost 4 bases to trimming and J lost 0 bases, with 16 bases between them. The CDR3 runs 17 residues. CDR3 nucleotides: TGTGCCAGTAGTACCTCGAATATACACCTTAGCAATCAGCCCCAGCATTTT. Its protein is CASSTSNIHLSNQPQHF. Together with reference TRBV19 and TRBJ1-5, the CDR3 gives the full variable domain: DGGITQSPKYLFRKEGQNVTLSCEQNLNHDAMYWYRQDPGQGLRLIYYSQIVNDFQKGDIAEGYSVSREKKESFPLTVTSAQKNPTAFYLCASSTSNIHLSNQPQHFGDGTRLSIL.

This chain connects TRBV28 to TRBJ1-6; 7 bases are shared with TRBD1. The germline CDR1 and CDR2 sequences are MDHEN and SYDVKM. This CDR3 is built from 13 residues. J gave up 8 bases and V 8 bases, and 6 bases lay outside the gene matches. CDR3 in DNA: TGTGCCAGCCGACAGGGTATGGATTCACCCCTCCACTTT. Residues: CASRQGMDSPLHF.

This clonotype has only a few counts. The CDR3 region has the DNA TGCGCCAGCAGCCGCGACAGGGGTTTGAGTTTCGAAGCTTTCTTT. This translates into CASSRDRGLSFEAFF. The J gene is TRBJ1-1, the V gene TRBV4-1; 8 positions match TRBD1. J gave up 8 bases and V 4 bases, and 12 bases lay outside the gene matches. CDR1 and CDR2 (germline): MGHRA, YSYEKL. The length of the CDR3 is 15 residues.

The V gene is TRBV6-5, the J gene TRBJ1-2, with D tentatively TRBD1 (6 bases). Germline V lookup: CDR1 MNHEY, CDR2 SVGAGI. The CDR3 loop spans 17 amino acids. V lost 0 bases, J lost 7 bases, and 21 bases lay in between. The CDR3 region is CASSYSIQGGRAGGYTF. The DNA for the CDR3 is TGTGCCAGCAGTTACTCGATTCAAGGGGGGCGCGCCGGTGGCTACACCTTC.

This clonotype was detected ten times or more. The chain recombines TRBV2 with TRBJ1-5, with D uncertain. V lost 6 bases and J 2 bases, leaving 14 bases between the germline ends. Germline values: CDR1 SNHLY, CDR2 FYNNEI. The CDR3 has 15 amino acids. The CDR3 bases are TGTGCCAGCAGATCGGACGGCGGGGGCAATCAGCCCCAGCATTTT. Its protein is CASRSDGGGNQPQHF.

The chain recombines TRBV5-1 with TRBJ1-6; TRBD1 aligns across 7 bases. This CDR3 is 15 amino acids long. Unmatched junction bases numbered 8, after V lost 4 bases and J lost 7 bases. Per germline, CDR1 SGHRS and CDR2 YFSETQ. The CDR3 bases are TGCGCCAGCAGCCCGGGGGGCAGGGGGAATTCACCCCTCCACTTT. It translates to CASSPGGRGNSPLHF.

The chain links TRBV11-2 to TRBJ1-2, with a tentative D call TRBD1 (5 bases). This CDR3 is 15 amino acids long. V shed 2 bases and J shed 0 bases, with 10 bases lying between them. Germline CDR1 SGHAT, CDR2 FQNNGV. The CDR3 sequence: CASSLLGQTNYGYTF. The CDR3 nucleotides read TGTGCCAGCAGCTTACTAGGACAAACTAACTATGGCTACACCTTC.

The table lists this clonotype with many counts. This chain links TRBV12-3 or TRBV12-4 with TRBJ1-5; D remains ambiguous. V was cut by 1 base and J by 11 bases, with 12 bases left in between. The CDR3 covers 13 residues. The CDR3 DNA is TGTGCCAGCAGTTTAGAGGGCGTTAAGTCCCAGCATTTT. Protein sequence: CASSLEGVKSQHF.

J is TRBJ1-1 and V is TRBV14; D is possibly TRBD1 (6 bases). Germline-derived CDR1 and CDR2 are SGHDN and FVKESK. The CDR3 loop spans 19 amino acids. Trimming cost V 1 base and J 1 base, with 22 bases left between them. The CDR3 DNA reads as TGTGCCAGCAGCCAAGCCCAATACCGCGGGGGCAAAAAGAACACTGAAGCTTTCTTT. Protein: CASSQAQYRGGKKNTEAFF.

This clonotype was recorded many times. The chain is built from TRBV11-1 and TRBJ2-2; TRBD2 aligns across 8 bases. V was pared by 2 bases and J by 6 bases, with 8 bases of the junction left unmatched. Per germline, CDR1 SGHAT and CDR2 FQDESV (reference sequence). The CDR3 consists of 16 residues. CDR3: CASSLSRTSPAGELFF. Written as DNA, the CDR3 is TGTGCCAGCAGCTTATCCAGGACTAGCCCTGCCGGGGAGCTGTTTTTT.

This clonotype was recorded many times. This chain links TRBV15 with TRBJ1-2; possible D gene TRBD1, 6 bases. CDR3 length: 14 residues. V was pared by 0 bases and J by 7 bases, with 12 bases between. Germline CDR1 is LNHNV and CDR2 is YYDKDF (reference sequence). This CDR3 reads CATSRDRDRFGYTF. The CDR3 DNA reads as TGTGCCACCAGCAGAGATCGAGACAGGTTTGGCTACACCTTC.

This clonotype was counted many times. The chain is built from TRBV7-2 and TRBJ1-1; 7 bases are a match to TRBD1. The V gene end was trimmed by 2 bases and the J gene end by 8 bases; junction bases not matched to a gene: 5. The CDR3 covers 13 residues. Germline assignment: CDR1 SGHTA and CDR2 FQGNSA. Written as DNA, the CDR3 is TGTGCCAGCAGCTTACGGGAGGACAGGGAAGCTTTCTTT. Its translation is CASSLREDREAFF.

This clonotype was detected ten times or more. The chain is built from TRBV9 and TRBJ2-7, with D perhaps matching TRBD1 (5 bases). The V end lost 1 base, the J end lost 2 bases, and 19 bases lay between the germline ends. The CDR3 runs to 17 residues. Per the germline V gene, CDR1 is SGDLS and CDR2 is YYNGEE. The CDR3 sequence is CASSVSVSGQGAYEQYF. The CDR3 coding sequence is TGTGCCAGCAGCGTATCGGTTTCCGGACAAGGGGCCTACGAGCAGTACTTC.

This clonotype was observed at least ten times. The V gene is TRBV11-2, the J gene TRBJ2-7; 10 positions agree with TRBD2. After removal of 4 bases from V and 4 bases from J, the junction contained 13 bases not matched to a gene. Germline loops: CDR1 SGHAT, CDR2 FQNNGV. The CDR3 sequence is 17 residues long. The CDR3 is CASSSGHSGLASYEQYF. The DNA of the CDR3 is TGTGCCAGCAGCTCCGGCCATTCGGGACTAGCGAGTTACGAGCAGTACTTC.

This clonotype was observed many times. J is TRBJ1-1 and V is TRBV5-1; 7 positions match TRBD1. After removal of 3 bases from V and 0 bases from J, the junction contained 5 bases not matched to a gene. The CDR3 is made up of 15 amino acids. Per the germline V gene, CDR1 is SGHRS and CDR2 is YFSETQ. DNA of the CDR3: TGCGCCAGCAGCTCCAGGGGGTTCCTGAACACTGAAGCTTTCTTT. It specifies CASSSRGFLNTEAFF.

This sequence joins TRBV5-1 and TRBJ2-7; perhaps D is TRBD1 or TRBD2 (5 bases each). There are 17 residues in the CDR3. The germline V gene encodes CDR1 SGHRS and CDR2 YFSETQ. Trimming cost V 0 bases and J 2 bases, with 18 bases left between them. The DNA of the CDR3 is TGCGCCAGCAGCTTGGGAATGGGAGAGGGGAAAACCTACGAGCAGTACTTC. Amino acid sequence: CASSLGMGEGKTYEQYF.

This clonotype occurred many times. V and J are TRBV6-1 and TRBJ1-5, with a weak D call TRBD1 (6 bases). The V gene lost 7 bases and the J gene lost 0 bases, with 10 bases spanning the gap. The CDR3 has 14 residues. Per the germline V gene, CDR1 is MNHNS and CDR2 is SASEGT. As DNA, the CDR3 is TGTGCCAGCACACAGGGTTATAGCAATCAGCCCCAGCATTTT. This encodes CASTQGYSNQPQHF.